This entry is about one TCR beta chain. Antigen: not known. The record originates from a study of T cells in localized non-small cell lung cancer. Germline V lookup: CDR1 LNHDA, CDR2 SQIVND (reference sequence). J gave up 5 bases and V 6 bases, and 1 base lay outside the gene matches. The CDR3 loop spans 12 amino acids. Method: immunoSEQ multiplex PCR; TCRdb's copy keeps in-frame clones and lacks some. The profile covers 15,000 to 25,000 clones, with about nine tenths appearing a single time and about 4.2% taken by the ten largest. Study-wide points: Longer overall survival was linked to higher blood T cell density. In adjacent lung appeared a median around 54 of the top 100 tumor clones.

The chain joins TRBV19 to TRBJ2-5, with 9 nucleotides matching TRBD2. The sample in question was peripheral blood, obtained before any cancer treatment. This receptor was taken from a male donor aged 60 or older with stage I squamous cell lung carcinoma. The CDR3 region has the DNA TGTGCCAGTAGGCGGGAGGGCGAGACCCAGTACTTC. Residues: CASRREGETQYF.